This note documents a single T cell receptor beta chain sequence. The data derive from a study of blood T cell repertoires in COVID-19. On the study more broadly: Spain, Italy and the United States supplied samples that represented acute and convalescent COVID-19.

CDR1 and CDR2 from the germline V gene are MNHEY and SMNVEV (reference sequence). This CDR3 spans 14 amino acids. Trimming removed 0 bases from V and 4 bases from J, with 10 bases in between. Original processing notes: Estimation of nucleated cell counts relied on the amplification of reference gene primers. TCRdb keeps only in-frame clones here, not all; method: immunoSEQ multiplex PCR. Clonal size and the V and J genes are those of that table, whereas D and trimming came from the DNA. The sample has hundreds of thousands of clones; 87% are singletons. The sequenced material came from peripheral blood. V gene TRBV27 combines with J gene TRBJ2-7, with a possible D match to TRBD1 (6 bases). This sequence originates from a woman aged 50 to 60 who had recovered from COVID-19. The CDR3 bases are TGTGCCAGCAGTTTATCGGGCAGGGGTTACGAGCAGTACTTC. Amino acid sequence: CASSLSGRGYEQYF.